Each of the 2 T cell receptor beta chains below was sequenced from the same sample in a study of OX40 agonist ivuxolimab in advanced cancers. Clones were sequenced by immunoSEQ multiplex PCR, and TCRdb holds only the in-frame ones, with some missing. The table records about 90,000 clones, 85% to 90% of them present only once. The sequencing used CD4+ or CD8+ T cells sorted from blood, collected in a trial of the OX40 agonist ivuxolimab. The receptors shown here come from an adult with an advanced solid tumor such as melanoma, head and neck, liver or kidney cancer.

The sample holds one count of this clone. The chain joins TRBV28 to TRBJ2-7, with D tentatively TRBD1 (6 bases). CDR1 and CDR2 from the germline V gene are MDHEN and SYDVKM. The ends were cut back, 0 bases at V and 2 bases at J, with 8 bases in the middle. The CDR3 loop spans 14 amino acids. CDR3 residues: CASSLWDRAYEQYV. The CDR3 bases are TGTGCCAGCAGTTTATGGGACAGAGCCTACGAGCAGTACGTC.

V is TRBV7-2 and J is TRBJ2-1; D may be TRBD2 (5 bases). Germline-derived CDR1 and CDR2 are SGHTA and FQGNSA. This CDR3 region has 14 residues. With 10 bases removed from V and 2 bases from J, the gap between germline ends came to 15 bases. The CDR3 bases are TGTGCCACGACCCAAGGAGCGGCCTACAATGAGCAGTTCTTC. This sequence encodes CATTQGAAYNEQFF.